These 19 T cell receptor beta chains were sequenced from one sample in a study of blood T cell repertoires in COVID-19 (dated by TCRdb to 2019 to 2021). Libraries were prepared through the immunoSEQ multiplex PCR assay. TCRdb limited this immuneACCESS table to in-frame rearrangements with V and J called. A share of clones is missing; checked studies link under half to unresolved V genes, and the rest is unexplained. In this sample the table shows some 130,000 clones, around 89% of which occur a single time. The ten largest clones add up to under 4.5% of the sample. Source material: peripheral blood. These receptors all come from a man between 60 and 70 years old with COVID-19, enrolled during active disease.

This chain connects TRBV5-1 to TRBJ1-3; no definite D call. In germline, CDR1 is SGHRS, CDR2 YFSETQ. The CDR3 spans 15 residues. V was clipped by 0 bases and J by 0 bases, with 7 bases between them. CDR3 in amino acids: CASSLAGSSGNTIYF. The CDR3 nucleotides read TGCGCCAGCAGCTTGGCAGGCAGCTCTGGAAACACCATATATTTT.

The rearrangement links TRBV7-9 to TRBJ2-3, with 12 nucleotides matching TRBD2. Germline V gene sequence: CDR1 SEHNR, CDR2 FQNEAQ (reference sequence). The CDR3 consists of 15 residues. Trimming removed 7 bases from V and 6 bases from J; junction bases left unmatched: 8. DNA for the CDR3: TGTGCCAGCACCCGGACTAGCGGGGTTCATGATACGCAGTATTTT. This translates into CASTRTSGVHDTQYF.

V usage is TRBV11-2 and J usage is TRBJ2-3; 8 bases match TRBD2. Germline V gene lookup returns CDR1 SGHAT and CDR2 FQNNGV. Unmatched junction bases numbered 10, after V lost 8 bases and J lost 0 bases. The CDR3 is made up of 16 amino acids. CDR3 residues: CASGVGRGASTDTQYF. The CDR3 DNA reads TGTGCCAGCGGCGTTGGGCGGGGGGCTAGCACAGATACGCAGTATTTT.

This clone was seen more than once but under ten times. This chain joins TRBV7-9 and TRBJ1-3; D not resolved. Germline V lookup: CDR1 SEHNR, CDR2 FQNEAQ (reference sequence). Trimming shortened V by 3 bases and J by 4 bases, and 10 bases separated the two germline ends. The CDR3 sequence is 14 residues long. For the CDR3, the DNA is TGTGCCAGCAGCTTGAGGACGGGAGGAAACACCATATATTTT. This translates into CASSLRTGGNTIYF.

The rearrangement uses TRBV9 and TRBJ2-3; 7 nucleotides align to TRBD2. The CDR3 consists of 14 residues. V trimming: 6 bases; J trimming: 2 bases; junction bases outside the gene matches: 6. CDR1 is SGDLS and CDR2 is YYNGEE in the germline V gene. The CDR3 nucleotides read TGTGCCAGCAATGGGGGGGGATCCACAGATACGCAGTATTTT. This gives the protein CASNGGGSTDTQYF.

The chain recombines TRBV7-2 with TRBJ2-5; D is ambiguous. V was shortened by 5 bases and J by 1 base, with 8 bases between the two germline ends. This CDR3 is 13 amino acids long. Germline CDR1 reads SGHTA; CDR2 reads FQGNSA. This chain's CDR3 is CASSPRLQETQYF. The CDR3 bases are TGTGCCAGCAGCCCAAGACTCCAAGAGACCCAGTACTTC.

The chain recombines TRBV9 with TRBJ1-1, with D unclear. Trimming shortened V by 0 bases and J by 0 bases, and 6 bases separated the two germline ends. Looked up from germline, CDR1 is SGDLS and CDR2 is YYNGEE. CDR3 length: 14 residues. DNA of the CDR3: TGTGCCAGCAGCGTAGCCCAGGTGAACACTGAAGCTTTCTTT. Its translation is CASSVAQVNTEAFF.

This chain uses TRBV25-1 with TRBJ2-1; 12 bases are a match to TRBD1. Trimming at V came to 4 bases and at J to 7 bases, leaving 8 bases not matched to a gene. The V gene's germline CDR1 is MGHDK and CDR2 SYGVNS. The CDR3 has 16 amino acids. CDR3 sequence (DNA): TGTGCCAGCAGTGGCTGGGGACAGGGGGCCAGGAATGAGCAGTTCTTC. Translation gives CASSGWGQGARNEQFF.

The chain links TRBV19 to TRBJ2-7; TRBD1 matches 10 bases. This CDR3 contains 14 residues. Germline lookup yields CDR1 LNHDA and CDR2 SQIVND (reference sequence). Trimming cost V 6 bases and J 6 bases; bases outside gene matches: 8. In nucleotides, the CDR3 is TGTGCCAGTAGCCCTAGGGACAGGGGTCTCGAGCAGTACTTC. It is translated as CASSPRDRGLEQYF.

The genes are TRBV2 and TRBJ1-2, with D maybe TRBD1 (5 bases). V was trimmed by 5 bases and J by 7 bases, leaving 20 bases between them. Germline V lookup: CDR1 SNHLY, CDR2 FYNNEI. The CDR3 consists of 15 residues. In nucleotides, the CDR3 is TGTGCCAGCAGTATCTCCAGGGAAGGAGTTCGTGGCTACACCTTC. It encodes CASSISREGVRGYTF.

This clone was counted a single time. The J gene is TRBJ1-1, the V gene TRBV7-3; a weak D match, TRBD1 (6 bases). This CDR3 spans 15 amino acids. V shed 3 bases and J shed 5 bases, with 16 bases lying between them. CDR1 and CDR2 from the germline V gene are SGHTA and FQGTGA. CDR3 amino acids: CASSLGPGERTEAFF. The CDR3 DNA reads TGTGCCAGCAGCTTGGGTCCAGGGGAGAGGACTGAAGCTTTCTTT. The complete variable domain, with remaining parts taken from reference TRBV7-3 and TRBJ1-1, reads GAGVSQTPSNKVTEKGKYVELRCDPISGHTALYWYRQSLGQGPEFLIYFQGTGAADDSGLPNDRFFAVRPEGSVSTLKIQRTERGDSAVYLCASSLGPGERTEAFFGQGTRLTVV.

The chain is built from TRBV7-2 and TRBJ2-1, with TRBD1 as a possible D gene (5 bases). This CDR3 region has 13 residues. With 5 bases removed from V and 5 bases from J, the gap between germline ends came to 10 bases. Germline-derived CDR1 and CDR2 are SGHTA and FQGNSA. CDR3 loop: CASSLTVNNEQFF. Written as DNA, the CDR3 is TGTGCCAGCAGCCTGACAGTGAACAATGAGCAGTTCTTC.

This sequence joins TRBV19 and TRBJ1-5; D possibly corresponds to TRBD1 (5 bases). The V gene's germline CDR1 is LNHDA and CDR2 SQIVND (reference sequence). The CDR3 sequence is 13 residues long. V lost 9 bases to trimming and J lost 7 bases, with 16 bases between them. The DNA of the CDR3 is TGTGCCAGCCGCACCAGGGATCACCAGCCCCAGCATTTT. Translated, it gives CASRTRDHQPQHF.

This chain connects TRBV20-1 to TRBJ1-5, with D maybe TRBD1 (5 bases). This CDR3 has 14 amino acids. Per the germline V gene, CDR1 is DFQATT and CDR2 is SNEGSKA (reference sequence). V lost 7 bases and J 4 bases, leaving 17 bases between the germline ends. The CDR3 sequence: CSVSGVGGNQPQHF. CDR3 nucleotides: TGCAGTGTTAGTGGCGTCGGGGGTAATCAGCCCCAGCATTTT.

The chain has TRBV5-4 and TRBJ1-2, with 9 bases identical to TRBD1. The V gene's germline CDR1 is SGHNT and CDR2 YYREEE (reference sequence). V lost 1 base, J lost 4 bases, and 8 bases stayed unmatched. This CDR3 is 16 amino acids long. The CDR3 here is CASSLQQGARSYGYTF. The CDR3, as DNA: TGTGCCAGCAGCTTGCAACAGGGGGCCCGCAGCTATGGCTACACCTTC.

This chain links TRBV6-2 or TRBV6-3 with TRBJ1-5; tentatively, D is TRBD1 (5 bases). In germline, CDR1 is MNHEY, CDR2 SVGEGT. Trimming removed 5 bases from V and 4 bases from J, with 9 bases in between. The length of the CDR3 is 13 residues. The CDR3 spells CASSVDRNQPQHF. In DNA, the CDR3 is TGTGCCAGCAGTGTCGACAGAAATCAGCCCCAGCATTTT.

J is TRBJ1-1 and V is TRBV19, with a tentative D call TRBD1 (6 bases). The germline gives CDR1 LNHDA, CDR2 SQIVND (reference sequence). The CDR3 length is 12 residues. V was shortened by 5 bases and J by 6 bases, with 10 bases between the two germline ends. The CDR3 DNA reads TGTGCCAGTAGTTACAGGGCGGCTGAAGCTTTCTTT. Translated: CASSYRAAEAFF.

The chain couples TRBV28 to TRBJ2-3, with D hard to call. Deletions cut 6 bases from V and 0 bases from J, with 16 bases between. This CDR3 is built from 16 residues. The germline CDR1 and CDR2 sequences are MDHEN and SYDVKM. This CDR3 reads CASSPAYATSTDTQYF. In nucleotides, the CDR3 is TGTGCCAGCAGCCCTGCGTATGCCACTAGCACAGATACGCAGTATTTT.

This rearrangement joins TRBV30 to TRBJ1-2; weak D call: TRBD1 (5 bases). Per the germline V gene, CDR1 is GTSNPN and CDR2 is SVGIG (reference sequence). The V end was cut by 3 bases, the J end by 6 bases, with 11 bases between. The CDR3 contains 12 residues. The CDR3 DNA reads TGTGCCTGGAGCACCGACAGCCATGGCTACACCTTC. As protein: CAWSTDSHGYTF.